Listed below are T cell receptor beta chains from one sample, sequenced in a study of technical replicates of blood from a few donors. Repertoires were generated with immunoSEQ multiplex PCR, while TCRdb's copy carries only in-frame clones and drops some. The table records some 71,000 clones, just under 97% of them present only once. The sequenced sample consisted of T cells isolated from PBMCs. The receptors here all came from a human donor in good health. Each CDR3 is given with its conserved first and last residue. The order of the fields is D gene, J gene, V gene, clone size, CDR3 DNA, CDR3 protein. D genes are given only for firm matches. The size of a clone is reported for some rows only, either as once, few or many, or as a class for expanded clones.

>NA|TRBJ1-4|TRBV10-3|NA
TGTGCCATCGGAGGTGGGCAGCCTAATGAAAAACTGTTTTTT
CAIGGGQPNEKLFF
>NA|TRBJ2-3|TRBV11-3|NA
TGTGCCAGCAGCCAGGGAACCACAGATACGCAGTATTTT
CASSQGTTDTQYF
>TRBD1|TRBJ2-7|TRBV7-8|NA
TGTGCCAGCAGCCCCGGTCACAGGGGGGCCTACGAGCAGTACTTC
CASSPGHRGAYEQYF
>NA|TRBJ2-3|TRBV7-9|once
TGTGCCAGCAGCTTATTGGCTACCAGGACAGATACGCAGTATTTT
CASSLLATRTDTQYF
>NA|TRBJ2-1|TRBV25-1|once
TGTGCCAGCAGTGAATCACGTGCAGGGGATAATGAGCAGTTCTTC
CASSESRAGDNEQFF
>NA|TRBJ2-3|TRBV11-1|NA
TGTGCCAGCAGCTTAATGGTAGCGGGCACAGATACGCAGTATTTT
CASSLMVAGTDTQYF
>NA|TRBJ2-2|TRBV4-1|once
TGCGCCAGCCGCCTGGGGCAGAACACCGGGGAGCTGTTTTTT
CASRLGQNTGELFF
>NA|TRBJ2-1|TRBV15|NA
TGTGCCACCAGCAGAGTCCGACTCGGTGAGCAGTTCTTC
CATSRVRLGEQFF
>NA|TRBJ2-7|TRBV27|once
TGTGCCAGCAGTTTATGGTCCGGGACAAACCTCTACGAGCAGTACTTC
CASSLWSGTNLYEQYF
>NA|TRBJ1-1|TRBV28|NA
TGTGCCAGCAGCCAGTTTACAGAGAACACTGAAGCTTTCTTT
CASSQFTENTEAFF